The present T cell receptor (beta chain) was sequenced within a study of blood T cell repertoires in COVID-19. Here immunoSEQ multiplex PCR was the method, and the copy in TCRdb shows in-frame clones only, minus some. The sample has about 59,000 clones, approximately 87% seen once. The CDR3 runs to 14 residues. V lost 4 bases, J lost 0 bases, and 8 bases lay in between. Germline values: CDR1 SGHRS, CDR2 YFSETQ. Sequences were obtained from peripheral blood. The sequence came from a man in his sixties with active or convalescent COVID-19. The V and J genes are TRBV5-1 and TRBJ2-1; the D is unclear. Written as DNA, the CDR3 is TGCGCCAGCAGCCTGTCGTCCTCCTACAATGAGCAGTTCTTC. It translates to CASSLSSSYNEQFF.